This is a list of T cell receptor beta chains from one sample in a study of T cells in Graves' hyperthyroidism and ophthalmopathy. TCRdb fed the multiplex PCR reads into MiXCR, producing one record per CDR3 protein. The top ten clones hold 7% to 9% of a sample with approximately 600,000 distinct CDR3 sequences, approximately 14% of them seen once. The source material was blood. These receptors were collected from a woman aged 18-29 years with Graves' ophthalmopathy. Both conserved end residues are part of each CDR3. The D gene is left open where the match is weak. Clone size is not always given. Where it is, it says once, few, many or a class for expanded clones.

clone size: many; J gene: TRBJ2-7; D gene: TRBD2; CDR3 length: 22; V gene: TRBV14; CDR3 DNA: TGTGCCAGCAGCCAAGGGCCCCTTAAGGCTCGACTAGCGGGACGGAGCTCCTACGAGCAGTACTTC; CDR3 protein: CASSQGPLKARLAGRSSYEQYF
clone size: many; J gene: TRBJ2-7; D gene: -; CDR3 length: 15; V gene: TRBV3-1; CDR3 DNA: TGTGCCAGCAGCCATAACTATCCAGACGGCTACGAGCAGTACTTC; CDR3 protein: CASSHNYPDGYEQYF
clone size: many; J gene: TRBJ1-1; D gene: TRBD1; CDR3 length: 14; V gene: TRBV12-3/TRBV12-4; CDR3 DNA: TGTGCCAGCAGTTTTACAGGGGTGGGCACTGAAGCTTTCTTT; CDR3 protein: CASSFTGVGTEAFF
clone size: many; J gene: TRBJ2-3; D gene: -; CDR3 length: 13; V gene: TRBV4-3; CDR3 DNA: TGCGCCAGCAGCCCACAAGGGTCAGATACGCAGTATTTT; CDR3 protein: CASSPQGSDTQYF
clone size: many; J gene: TRBJ1-6; D gene: -; CDR3 length: 15; V gene: TRBV28; CDR3 DNA: TGTGCCAGCAGTCAGCCGGGGACGAATAATTCACCCCTCCACTTT; CDR3 protein: CASSQPGTNNSPLHF
clone size: many; J gene: TRBJ1-2; D gene: -; CDR3 length: 15; V gene: TRBV14; CDR3 DNA: TGTGCCAGCAGCCAAGATTTTGAGGGAACCTATGGCTACACCTTC; CDR3 protein: CASSQDFEGTYGYTF
clone size: few; J gene: TRBJ1-2; D gene: -; CDR3 length: 13; V gene: TRBV7-9; CDR3 DNA: TGTGCCAGCAAGGGGGGGGGAAACTATGGCTACACCTTC; CDR3 protein: CASKGGGNYGYTF
clone size: many; J gene: TRBJ1-2; D gene: -; CDR3 length: 13; V gene: TRBV20-1; CDR3 DNA: TGCAGTGCTAGAGATAGGCAGGGAAATGGCTACACCTTC; CDR3 protein: CSARDRQGNGYTF
clone size: few; J gene: TRBJ2-1; D gene: -; CDR3 length: 13; V gene: TRBV7-9; CDR3 DNA: TGTGCCATCACATACAGGGAGGATAATGAGCAGTTCTTC; CDR3 protein: CAITYREDNEQFF
clone size: many; J gene: TRBJ2-1; D gene: TRBD2; CDR3 length: 15; V gene: TRBV6-1; CDR3 DNA: TGTGCCAGCAGGCCCGGGACTAGCGGGTACAATGAGCAGTTCTTC; CDR3 protein: CASRPGTSGYNEQFF
clone size: many; J gene: TRBJ1-1; D gene: -; CDR3 length: 13; V gene: TRBV9; CDR3 DNA: TGTGCCAGCAGCCCGGGGGGGTACACTGAAGCTTTCTTT; CDR3 protein: CASSPGGYTEAFF
clone size: many; J gene: TRBJ2-1; D gene: TRBD2; CDR3 length: 15; V gene: TRBV27; CDR3 DNA: TGTGCCAGCGGGCTAGCGGGAGACTCCTACAATGAGCAGTTCTTC; CDR3 protein: CASGLAGDSYNEQFF
clone size: many; J gene: TRBJ2-2; D gene: -; CDR3 length: 15; V gene: TRBV12-3/TRBV12-4; CDR3 DNA: TGTGCCAGCAGTTCCACAGGGCTAAACACCGGGGAGCTGTTTTTT; CDR3 protein: CASSSTGLNTGELFF
clone size: many; J gene: TRBJ1-5; D gene: -; CDR3 length: 13; V gene: TRBV2; CDR3 DNA: TGTGCCAGCAGTGCGAGGCGCAATCAGCCCCAGCATTTT; CDR3 protein: CASSARRNQPQHF
clone size: -; J gene: TRBJ1-5; D gene: TRBD1; CDR3 length: 18; V gene: TRBV27; CDR3 DNA: TGTGCCAGCAGTCGTTGGGCCCTCTCAGGGGGCCCGGGTCAGCCCCAGCATTTT; CDR3 protein: CASSRWALSGGPGQPQHF
clone size: many; J gene: TRBJ1-5; D gene: -; CDR3 length: 13; V gene: TRBV7-3; CDR3 DNA: TGTGCCAGCAGCTTTGACCAGAATCAGCCCCAGCATTTT; CDR3 protein: CASSFDQNQPQHF
clone size: many; J gene: TRBJ1-2; D gene: -; CDR3 length: 14; V gene: TRBV6-1; CDR3 DNA: TGTGCCAGCAGTGACTTTGAACGAAACTATGGCTACACCTTC; CDR3 protein: CASSDFERNYGYTF
clone size: -; J gene: TRBJ2-5; D gene: TRBD1; CDR3 length: 13; V gene: TRBV27; CDR3 DNA: TGTGCCAGCGGATTTCAGGGGGCAGAGACCCAGTACTTC; CDR3 protein: CASGFQGAETQYF
clone size: -; J gene: TRBJ2-7; D gene: TRBD1; CDR3 length: 14; V gene: TRBV28; CDR3 DNA: TGTGCCAGCAGCTCCGGGACAGAGGGCGACGAGCAGTACTTC; CDR3 protein: CASSSGTEGDEQYF
clone size: many; J gene: TRBJ2-3; D gene: TRBD2; CDR3 length: 16; V gene: TRBV12-3/TRBV12-4; CDR3 DNA: TGTGCCAGCAGCCGGACTAGCGGGATGTTCACAGATACGCAGTATTTT; CDR3 protein: CASSRTSGMFTDTQYF
clone size: many; J gene: TRBJ1-5; D gene: -; CDR3 length: 14; V gene: TRBV28; CDR3 DNA: TGTGCCAGCAGTCCACGGAGTTCCAATCAGCCCCAGCATTTT; CDR3 protein: CASSPRSSNQPQHF
clone size: many; J gene: TRBJ2-2; D gene: -; CDR3 length: 13; V gene: TRBV3-1; CDR3 DNA: TGTGCCAGCAGCCAAGGCAGCACCGGGGAGCTGTTTTTT; CDR3 protein: CASSQGSTGELFF